This TCR beta chain was found in a study of OX40 agonist ivuxolimab in advanced cancers. Produced via immunoSEQ multiplex PCR; TCRdb's table is partial and in-frame only. The data show under 20,000 clones, 85% to 90% seen once. The CDR3 spans 14 residues. Germline CDR1 MDHEN, CDR2 SYDVKM. Trimming cost V 6 bases and J 4 bases; bases outside gene matches: 6. This rearrangement joins TRBV28 to TRBJ2-7, with TRBD2 identical over 10 bases. The source was CD4+ or CD8+ T cells sorted from blood, collected in a trial of the OX40 agonist ivuxolimab. This receptor was identified in an adult with an advanced solid tumor such as melanoma, head and neck, liver or kidney cancer. The CDR3 here is CASSSGLAVYEQYF. The CDR3 bases are TGTGCCAGCAGCTCCGGACTAGCGGTATACGAGCAGTACTTC.